The 27 T cell receptor beta chains listed next were all sequenced from one sample in a study of blood T cell repertoires in COVID-19. Clones were sequenced by immunoSEQ multiplex PCR, and TCRdb holds only the in-frame ones, with some missing. This sample yields approximately 150,000 clones, of which around four fifths are seen a single time; roughly 8% belongs to the top ten. Sequencing used PBMCs or T cells enriched from blood (not recorded which). The receptors originated from a woman in her 50s who had recovered from COVID-19.

This chain connects TRBV6-1 to TRBJ1-2; D is perhaps TRBD1 (6 bases). The V gene lost 3 bases and the J gene lost 5 bases, with 10 bases spanning the gap. This CDR3 comprises 13 residues. Germline CDR1 and CDR2: MNHNS and SASEGT. The CDR3 is CASSDGTSYGYTF. The CDR3 bases are TGTGCCAGCAGTGACGGGACATCTTATGGCTACACCTTC.

The chain recombines TRBV5-5 with TRBJ1-5; 10 bases line up with TRBD1. V trimming: 3 bases; J trimming: 4 bases; junction bases outside the gene matches: 7. The length of the CDR3 is 16 residues. In germline, CDR1 is SGHKS, CDR2 YYEKEE (reference sequence). CDR3 region: CASSSNPGQGNQPQHF. Written as DNA, the CDR3 is TGTGCCAGCAGCTCCAACCCGGGACAGGGGAATCAGCCCCAGCATTTT.

This clone was counted once. The chain couples TRBV28 to TRBJ1-2; 10 bases match TRBD1. Germline values: CDR1 MDHEN, CDR2 SYDVKM. The CDR3 is made up of 16 amino acids. Unmatched junction bases numbered 11, after V lost 6 bases and J lost 4 bases. CDR3 sequence (DNA): TGTGCCAGCAGACCGGCGGACAGGGGGTTCTCCTATGGCTACACCTTC. Amino acid sequence: CASRPADRGFSYGYTF.

The J gene is TRBJ2-1, the V gene TRBV9; D is ambiguous. Trimming shortened V by 3 bases and J by 2 bases, and 12 bases separated the two germline ends. The CDR3 contains 15 residues. Germline CDR1 reads SGDLS; CDR2 reads YYNGEE. In DNA, the CDR3 is TGTGCCAGCAGCGCAAGTAGCTTTCCCTACAATGAGCAGTTCTTC. This sequence encodes CASSASSFPYNEQFF.

V gene TRBV19 combines with J gene TRBJ1-2; D possibly corresponds to TRBD1 (6 bases). Deletions cut 5 bases from V and 4 bases from J, with 17 bases between. CDR1 LNHDA and CDR2 SQIVND come from the germline V gene (reference sequence). The CDR3 sequence is 15 residues long. CDR3 DNA: TGTGCCAGTAGTCTACGACCTCAGGGGATCTATGGCTACACCTTC. It codes for CASSLRPQGIYGYTF.

V gene TRBV4-1 combines with J gene TRBJ2-7; the D is unclear. CDR3 length: 13 amino acids. The germline V gene encodes CDR1 MGHRA and CDR2 YSYEKL. V was trimmed by 1 base and J by 4 bases, leaving 8 bases between them. The CDR3: CASSQVHGYEQYF. As DNA, the CDR3 is TGCGCCAGCAGCCAAGTGCACGGTTACGAGCAGTACTTC.

CDR3: CASSPRDRGNTEAFF. The DNA for the CDR3 is TGTGCCAGCAGCCCAAGAGATCGGGGGAACACTGAAGCTTTCTTT. The rearrangement uses TRBV9 and TRBJ1-1; D gene ambiguous. The CDR3 length is 15 residues. Germline loops: CDR1 SGDLS, CDR2 YYNGEE. V was pared by 4 bases and J by 1 base, with 14 bases between.

The genes are TRBV7-2 and TRBJ2-3; 7 nucleotides agree with TRBD2. The length of the CDR3 is 16 residues. The junction had 8 bases not matched to a gene; V was cut back by 2 bases and J by 3 bases. Germline-derived CDR1 and CDR2 are SGHTA and FQGNSA. In nucleotides, the CDR3 is TGTGCCAGCAGCTTACGCGGCGGGAGCGGAACAGATACGCAGTATTTT. Translating gives CASSLRGGSGTDTQYF.

This clone was picked up one time. CDR3 region: CASSFSGWGNQPQHF. The DNA of the CDR3 is TGTGCCAGCAGCTTCTCAGGGTGGGGCAATCAGCCCCAGCATTTT. This sequence joins TRBV7-2 and TRBJ1-5; D perhaps matches TRBD1 (5 bases). Trimming cost V 3 bases and J 2 bases, with 11 bases left between them. The CDR3 runs to 15 residues. CDR1 is SGHTA and CDR2 is FQGNSA in the germline V gene. Combining the CDR3 with reference TRBV7-2 and TRBJ1-5 gives the whole variable domain GAGVSQSPSNKVTEKGKDVELRCDPISGHTALYWYRQSLGQGLEFLIYFQGNSAPDKSGLPSDRFSAERTGGSVSTLTIQRTQQEDSAVYLCASSFSGWGNQPQHFGDGTRLSIL.

The chain links TRBV25-1 to TRBJ1-2; D is possibly TRBD1 (6 bases). The CDR3 sequence is 13 residues long. With 5 bases removed from V and 5 bases from J, the gap between germline ends came to 12 bases. Looked up from germline, CDR1 is MGHDK and CDR2 is SYGVNS. CDR3 amino acids: CASSTGSYYGYTF. CDR3 in DNA: TGTGCCAGCAGTACAGGGTCCTATTATGGCTACACCTTC.

V usage is TRBV3-1 (or the pseudogene TRBV3-2) and J usage is TRBJ2-7, with 8 bases aligning to TRBD2. J was trimmed by 1 base and V by 2 bases; bases with no gene match: 7. Germline assignment: CDR1 LGHDT and CDR2 YNNKEL (reference sequence). This CDR3 contains 16 residues. The CDR3: CASSQRAGDGSYEQYF. The CDR3 DNA is TGTGCCAGCAGCCAAAGAGCGGGAGACGGGTCCTACGAGCAGTACTTC.

J is TRBJ1-2 and V is TRBV9; the D is unclear. Germline CDR1 is SGDLS and CDR2 is YYNGEE. Trimming took off 4 bases at V and 5 bases at J, with 12 bases between the two ends. The CDR3 has 13 amino acids. The CDR3 is CASSPPTEYGYTF. DNA for the CDR3: TGTGCCAGCAGCCCGCCTACAGAGTATGGCTACACCTTC.

The chain couples TRBV6-6 to TRBJ2-5, with D unresolved. The V end was cut by 4 bases, the J end by 4 bases, with 13 bases between. Germline V gene sequence: CDR1 MNHNY, CDR2 SVGAGI (reference sequence). The CDR3 has 14 amino acids. Here the CDR3 reads CASSSSTGSETQYF. In DNA form, the CDR3 reads TGTGCCAGCAGTTCGTCGACGGGTTCAGAGACCCAGTACTTC.

The chain uses TRBV9 and TRBJ2-7, with a weak D call TRBD1 (5 bases). The germline CDR1 and CDR2 sequences are SGDLS and YYNGEE. V shed 0 bases and J shed 4 bases, with 14 bases lying between them. CDR3 length equals 15 residues. For the CDR3, the DNA is TGTGCCAGCAGCGTAGCTCCAGGGTCGACTTACGAGCAGTACTTC. It encodes CASSVAPGSTYEQYF.

J is TRBJ1-6 and V is TRBV2; D ambiguous. V lost 4 bases to trimming and J lost 5 bases, with 12 bases between them. The CDR3 has 15 amino acids. CDR1 is SNHLY, CDR2 FYNNEI, per germline. As DNA, the CDR3 is TGTGCCAGCAGTGCTTTGAGGCTTAATAATTCACCCCTCCACTTT. Its translation is CASSALRLNNSPLHF.

This clone was seen once. The chain combines TRBV18 with TRBJ2-1, with D possibly matching TRBD2 (6 bases). Germline CDR1 is KGHSH and CDR2 is LQKENI. With 3 bases removed from V and 12 bases from J, the gap between germline ends came to 12 bases. The CDR3 sequence is 12 residues long. CDR3 coding DNA: TGTGCCAGCTCACCGGCCCTCGGGGGGCAGTTCTTC. Translated: CASSPALGGQFF.

The V call is TRBV19, the J call TRBJ1-2; 9 bases are a match to TRBD1. The CDR3 is 16 residues long. The germline gives CDR1 LNHDA, CDR2 SQIVND (reference sequence). The junction had 15 bases not matched to a gene; V was cut back by 9 bases and J by 4 bases. For the CDR3, the DNA is TGTGCCAGCACCTCGGGACAGGGAAGGAGGGCCTATGGCTACACCTTC. Protein sequence: CASTSGQGRRAYGYTF.

The chain joins TRBV18 to TRBJ2-5; D not resolved. V was pared by 2 bases and J by 5 bases, with 12 bases between. From germline, CDR1 is KGHSH and CDR2 LQKENI. This CDR3 has 14 residues. CDR3 sequence: CASSPTGIGETQYF. In DNA, the CDR3 is TGTGCCAGCTCACCAACCGGTATCGGGGAGACCCAGTACTTC.

This sequence joins TRBV7-9 and TRBJ2-7; TRBD2 aligns across 8 bases. After removal of 5 bases from V and 3 bases from J, the junction contained 6 bases not matched to a gene. Germline-derived CDR1 and CDR2 are SEHNR and FQNEAQ (reference sequence). The CDR3 is made up of 14 amino acids. CDR3 residues: CASSGVAGNYEQYF. CDR3 in DNA: TGTGCCAGCAGCGGGGTAGCGGGGAACTACGAGCAGTACTTC.

The rearrangement uses TRBV7-2 and TRBJ1-1, with D perhaps TRBD1 (6 bases). The CDR3 has 14 residues. Trimming stripped 5 bases from V and 1 base from J, with 11 bases between. CDR1 is SGHTA, CDR2 FQGNSA, per germline. The CDR3 is CASSPGHQNTEAFF. In nucleotides, the CDR3 is TGTGCCAGCAGCCCGGGACACCAGAACACTGAAGCTTTCTTT. The full variable domain, its missing parts supplied by reference TRBV7-2 and TRBJ1-1, is GAGVSQSPSNKVTEKGKDVELRCDPISGHTALYWYRQSLGQGLEFLIYFQGNSAPDKSGLPSDRFSAERTGGSVSTLTIQRTQQEDSAVYLCASSPGHQNTEAFFGQGTRLTVV.

The chain employs TRBV2 and TRBJ1-1; D is possibly TRBD1 (5 bases). Trimming left V 4 bases short and J 1 base short, with 7 bases between. CDR1 SNHLY and CDR2 FYNNEI come from the germline V gene. The CDR3 consists of 13 residues. The CDR3 DNA sequence: TGTGCCAGCAGTGTAGGGGCGAACACTGAAGCTTTCTTT. Protein: CASSVGANTEAFF.

The V and J genes are TRBV27 and TRBJ1-2, with D perhaps matching TRBD1 (5 bases). Germline CDR1 is MNHEY and CDR2 is SMNVEV (reference sequence). The CDR3 is made up of 15 amino acids. V was clipped by 4 bases and J by 4 bases, with 16 bases between them. The CDR3 region is CASSSPLTAGYGYTF. CDR3 bases: TGTGCCAGCAGTTCCCCCCTGACAGCCGGCTATGGCTACACCTTC.

This rearrangement joins TRBV9 to TRBJ1-4; 10 bases fit TRBD1. The CDR3 length is 17 residues. With V trimmed by 0 bases and J by 1 base, 3 bases remained unmatched. Per germline, CDR1 SGDLS and CDR2 YYNGEE. The CDR3: CASSVDGTGVTNEKLFF. CDR3 DNA: TGTGCCAGCAGCGTAGATGGGACAGGGGTAACTAATGAAAAACTGTTTTTT.

The chain combines TRBV9 with TRBJ1-2; no definite D call. The CDR3 covers 15 residues. Germline lookup yields CDR1 SGDLS and CDR2 YYNGEE. V was cut by 0 bases and J by 0 bases, with 9 bases left in between. CDR3 sequence: CASSVDPTSNYGYTF. The CDR3 bases are TGTGCCAGCAGCGTAGACCCGACTTCTAACTATGGCTACACCTTC.

This clone has only one observation. The chain is built from TRBV6-5 and TRBJ1-2; 10 bases are a match to TRBD1. In germline, CDR1 is MNHEY, CDR2 SVGAGI. Losses at the gene ends were 6 bases for V and 8 bases for J; bases not matched to a gene: 9. CDR3 length: 14 residues. Written as DNA, the CDR3 is TGTGCCAGCAGACCCCGGGACAGGGGAGGAGGCTACACCTTC. Residues: CASRPRDRGGGYTF.

This clone is a singleton in its sample. This chain uses TRBV6-5 with TRBJ2-3; 9 bases line up with TRBD2. The V gene end was trimmed by 7 bases and the J gene end by 2 bases; junction bases not matched to a gene: 4. In germline, CDR1 is MNHEY, CDR2 SVGAGI. This CDR3 is 14 amino acids long. CDR3 amino acids: CASTVAGATDTQYF. The CDR3 DNA sequence: TGTGCCAGCACCGTAGCGGGGGCCACAGATACGCAGTATTTT.

The chain has TRBV12-3 or TRBV12-4 and TRBJ2-7, with 7 bases fitting TRBD2. The CDR3 spans 13 residues. V lost 5 bases and J lost 12; bases outside the gene matches: 13. CDR3 loop: CASSQTSAERRYF. The CDR3 DNA reads as TGTGCCAGCAGTCAAACTAGCGCCGAAAGGCGGTACTTC.